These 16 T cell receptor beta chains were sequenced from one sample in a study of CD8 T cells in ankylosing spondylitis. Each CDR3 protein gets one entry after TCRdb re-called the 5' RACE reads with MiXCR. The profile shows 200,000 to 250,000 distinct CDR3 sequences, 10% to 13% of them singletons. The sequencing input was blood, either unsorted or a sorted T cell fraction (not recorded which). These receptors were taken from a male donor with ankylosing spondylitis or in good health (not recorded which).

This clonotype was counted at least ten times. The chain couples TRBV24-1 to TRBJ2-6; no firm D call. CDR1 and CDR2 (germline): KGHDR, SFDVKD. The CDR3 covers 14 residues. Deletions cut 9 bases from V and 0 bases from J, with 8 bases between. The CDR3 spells CATSPASGANVLTF. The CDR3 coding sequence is TGTGCCACCTCTCCGGCCTCTGGGGCCAACGTCCTGACTTTC.

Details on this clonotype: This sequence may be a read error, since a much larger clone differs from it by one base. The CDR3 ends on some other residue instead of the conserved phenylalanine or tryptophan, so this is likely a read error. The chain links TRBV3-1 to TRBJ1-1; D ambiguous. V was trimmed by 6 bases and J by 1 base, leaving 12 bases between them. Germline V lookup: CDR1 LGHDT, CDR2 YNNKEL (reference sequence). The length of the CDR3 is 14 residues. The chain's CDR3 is CASRKRRGNTEAFL. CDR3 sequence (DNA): TGTGCCAGCAGGAAACGTCGGGGGAACACTGAAGCTTTCTTA.

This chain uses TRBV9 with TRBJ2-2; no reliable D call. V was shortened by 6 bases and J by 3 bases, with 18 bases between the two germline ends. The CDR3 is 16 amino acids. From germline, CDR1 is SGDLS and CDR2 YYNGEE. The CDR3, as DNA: TGTGCCAGCACCGGCAGTTGGGTTCAGGACACCGGGGAGCTGTTTTTT. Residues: CASTGSWVQDTGELFF.

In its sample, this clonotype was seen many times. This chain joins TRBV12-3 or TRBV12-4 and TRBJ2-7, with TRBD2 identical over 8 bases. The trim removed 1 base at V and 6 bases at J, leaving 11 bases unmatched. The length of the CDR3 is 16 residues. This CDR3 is CASSLGSGGAFSEQYF. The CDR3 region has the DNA TGTGCCAGCAGTTTAGGATCCGGGGGGGCCTTTTCCGAGCAGTACTTC.

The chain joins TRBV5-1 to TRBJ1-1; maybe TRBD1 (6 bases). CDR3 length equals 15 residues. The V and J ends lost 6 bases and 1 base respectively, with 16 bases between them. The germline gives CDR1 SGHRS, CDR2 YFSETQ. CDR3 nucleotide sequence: TGCGCCAGCATATTGGGGGGCAGCGGGAACACTGAAGCTTTCTTT. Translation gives CASILGGSGNTEAFF.

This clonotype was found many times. This CDR3 reads CASSLDYEQYF. In DNA form, the CDR3 reads TGCGCCAGCAGCTTGGACTACGAGCAGTACTTC. J is TRBJ2-7 and V is TRBV5-1; D gene unclear. In germline, CDR1 is SGHRS, CDR2 YFSETQ. Between the trimmed V and J ends, which lost 0 bases and 3 bases, there was a span of 1 base. This CDR3 comprises 11 residues.

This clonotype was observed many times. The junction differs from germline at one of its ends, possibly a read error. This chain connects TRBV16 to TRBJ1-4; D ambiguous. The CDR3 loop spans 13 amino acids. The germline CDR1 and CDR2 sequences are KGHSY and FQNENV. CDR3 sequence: CASSSATNEKLFF. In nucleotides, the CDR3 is TGTGCTAGCAGCTCCGCAACTAATGAAAAACTGTTTTTT.

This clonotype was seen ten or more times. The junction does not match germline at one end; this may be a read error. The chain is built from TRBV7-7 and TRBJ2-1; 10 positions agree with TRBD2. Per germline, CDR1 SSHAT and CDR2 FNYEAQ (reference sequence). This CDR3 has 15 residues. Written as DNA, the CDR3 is TGTGCTAGCAGCCCCGGGACTAGCGTTAACAATGAGCAGTTCTTC. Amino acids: CASSPGTSVNNEQFF. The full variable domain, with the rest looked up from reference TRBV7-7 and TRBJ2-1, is GAGVSQSPRYKVTKRGQDVTLRCDPISSHATLYWYQQALGQGPEFLTYFNYEAQPDKSGLPSDRFSAERPEGSISTLTIQRTEQRDSAMYRCASSPGTSVNNEQFFGPGTRLTVL.

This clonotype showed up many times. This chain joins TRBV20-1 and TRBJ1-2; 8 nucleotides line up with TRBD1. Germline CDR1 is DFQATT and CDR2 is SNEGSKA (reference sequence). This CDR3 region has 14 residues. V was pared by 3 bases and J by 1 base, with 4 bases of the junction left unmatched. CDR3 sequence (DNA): TGCAGTGCTAGCCCTACAGGGGGTAACTATGGCTACACCTTC. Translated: CSASPTGGNYGYTF.

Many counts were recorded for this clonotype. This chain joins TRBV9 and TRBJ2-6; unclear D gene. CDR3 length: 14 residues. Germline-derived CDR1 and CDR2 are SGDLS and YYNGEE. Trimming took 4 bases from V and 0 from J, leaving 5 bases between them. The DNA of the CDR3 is TGTGCCAGCAGCAGGTTCTCTGGGGCCAACGTCCTGACTTTC. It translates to CASSRFSGANVLTF.

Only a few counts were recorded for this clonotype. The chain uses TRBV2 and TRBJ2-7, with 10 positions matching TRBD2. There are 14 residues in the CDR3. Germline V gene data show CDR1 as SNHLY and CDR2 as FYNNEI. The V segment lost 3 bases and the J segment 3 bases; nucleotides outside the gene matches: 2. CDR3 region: CASSDLAGGYEQYF. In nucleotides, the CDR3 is TGTGCCAGCAGTGACTTAGCGGGGGGCTACGAGCAGTACTTC.

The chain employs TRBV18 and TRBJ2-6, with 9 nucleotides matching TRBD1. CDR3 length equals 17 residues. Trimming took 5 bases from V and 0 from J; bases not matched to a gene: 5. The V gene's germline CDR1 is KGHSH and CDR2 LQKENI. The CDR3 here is CASSKQGASSGANVLTF. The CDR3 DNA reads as TGTGCCAGCTCAAAACAGGGGGCGAGCTCTGGGGCCAACGTCCTGACTTTC.

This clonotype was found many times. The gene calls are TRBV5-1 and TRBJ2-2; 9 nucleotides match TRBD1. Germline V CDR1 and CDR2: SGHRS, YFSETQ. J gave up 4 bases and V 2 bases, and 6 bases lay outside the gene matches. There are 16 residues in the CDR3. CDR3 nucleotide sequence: TGCGCCAGCAGCTTTCTGGGACAGGGAAGCACCGGGGAGCTGTTTTTT. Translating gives CASSFLGQGSTGELFF.

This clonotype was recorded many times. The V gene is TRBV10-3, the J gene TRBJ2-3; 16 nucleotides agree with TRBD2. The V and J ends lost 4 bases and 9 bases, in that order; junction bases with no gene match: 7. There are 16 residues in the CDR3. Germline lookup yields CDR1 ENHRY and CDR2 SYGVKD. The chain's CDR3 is CAISGPGTSGGGTQYF. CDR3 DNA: TGTGCCATCAGTGGCCCCGGGACTAGCGGGGGGGGGACGCAGTATTTT.

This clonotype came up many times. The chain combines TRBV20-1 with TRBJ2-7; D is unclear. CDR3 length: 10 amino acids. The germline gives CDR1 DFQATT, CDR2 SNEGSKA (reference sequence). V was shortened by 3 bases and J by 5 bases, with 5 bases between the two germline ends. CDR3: CSASFNEQYF. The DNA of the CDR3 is TGCAGTGCTAGCTTCAACGAGCAGTACTTC.

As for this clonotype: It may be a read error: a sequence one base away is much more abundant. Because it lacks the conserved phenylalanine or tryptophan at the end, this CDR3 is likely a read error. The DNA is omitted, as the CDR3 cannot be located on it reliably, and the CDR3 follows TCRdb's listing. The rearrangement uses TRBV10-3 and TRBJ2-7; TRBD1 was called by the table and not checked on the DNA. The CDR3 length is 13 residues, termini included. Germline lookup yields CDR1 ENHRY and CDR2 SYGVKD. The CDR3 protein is CAISVTGINNPYL.